This T cell receptor beta chain comes out of a study of T cells in localized non-small cell lung cancer. Study observations and caveats: Appearance in adjacent lung was seen for a median about 58 of the top 100 tumor clones. Heterogeneity stays possible, as sequencing covered only one tumor region. Uninvolved nearby lung showed the greatest T cell clonality, exceeding that found in tumor.

This clone is judged hyperexpanded (1% or more). Its antigen is still unknown. This CDR3 comprises 15 residues. CDR1 and CDR2 (germline): LNHDA, SQIVND (reference sequence). Trimming took 7 bases from V and 0 from J, leaving 13 bases between them. Method: immunoSEQ multiplex PCR; TCRdb's copy keeps in-frame clones and lacks some. Altogether about 1,000 clones are present, about 22% being singletons, with the ten largest covering roughly 14%. The chain couples TRBV19 to TRBJ1-5, with unresolved D. The sequences come from normal lung tissue next to the tumor, collected before any cancer treatment. The sequence derives from a woman between 35 and 70 years old with stage I lung adenocarcinoma. The CDR3 region is CASTPGHYSNQPQHF. DNA for the CDR3: TGTGCCAGTACTCCCGGGCATTATAGCAATCAGCCCCAGCATTTT. Based on the CDR3 plus reference TRBV19 and TRBJ1-5, the full variable domain is DGGITQSPKYLFRKEGQNVTLSCEQNLNHDAMYWYRQDPGQGLRLIYYSQIVNDFQKGDIAEGYSVSREKKESFPLTVTSAQKNPTAFYLCASTPGHYSNQPQHFGDGTRLSIL.